This T cell receptor beta chain was retrieved from a study of shared clonotypes between healthy human individuals. Findings and caveats of the study: Large depth notwithstanding, sorted-subset sequencing proved incomplete by rarefaction.

Sequencing was performed with immunoSEQ multiplex PCR; in TCRdb, only in-frame clones are kept and a portion is missing. The sample contains roughly 1.5 million clones, 95% to 99% of which appear only once. A word on this clone: Its antigen is as yet unknown.

CDR1 and CDR2 from the germline V gene are GTSNPN and SVGIG (reference sequence). CDR3 size: 14 residues. V dropped 0 bases and J dropped 7; count of bases not matched to a gene: 6. The chain combines TRBV30 with TRBJ1-5; 7 bases line up with TRBD1. Sequencing was done on a sample of naive CD4+ T cells sorted from blood. The subset is: CD45RA+ positively selected. This TCR was sampled from a man aged 25 to 40 in good health. Here the CDR3 reads CAWSVPTGRQPQHF. The DNA for the CDR3 is TGTGCCTGGAGTGTACCGACAGGGAGGCAGCCCCAGCATTTT.